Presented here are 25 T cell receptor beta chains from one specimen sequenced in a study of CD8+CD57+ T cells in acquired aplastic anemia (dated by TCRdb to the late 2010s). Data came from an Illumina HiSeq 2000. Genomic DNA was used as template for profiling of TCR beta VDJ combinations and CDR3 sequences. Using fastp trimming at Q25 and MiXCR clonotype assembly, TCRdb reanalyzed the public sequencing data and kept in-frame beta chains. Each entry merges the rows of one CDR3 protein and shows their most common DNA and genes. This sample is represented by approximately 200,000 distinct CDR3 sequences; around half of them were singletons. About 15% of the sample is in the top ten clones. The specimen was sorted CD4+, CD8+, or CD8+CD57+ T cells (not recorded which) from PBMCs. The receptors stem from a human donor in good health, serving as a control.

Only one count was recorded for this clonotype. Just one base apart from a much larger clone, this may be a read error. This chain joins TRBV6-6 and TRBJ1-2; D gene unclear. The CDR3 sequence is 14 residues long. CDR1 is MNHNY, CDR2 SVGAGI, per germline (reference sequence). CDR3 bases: TGTGCCAACAGTGAGGGAGTTTTGTATTATGGCTACACCTTC. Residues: CANSEGVLYYGYTF.

CDR3 nucleotide sequence: TGTGCCAGCAGCTCGGATCTGGAGGTCTATGGCTACACCTTC. Translated, it gives CASSSDLEVYGYTF. This rearrangement joins TRBV5-6 to TRBJ1-2, with D uncertain. The germline V gene encodes CDR1 SGHDT and CDR2 YYEEEE. The CDR3 is 14 residues long. V lost 3 bases and J 4 bases, leaving 13 bases between the germline ends.

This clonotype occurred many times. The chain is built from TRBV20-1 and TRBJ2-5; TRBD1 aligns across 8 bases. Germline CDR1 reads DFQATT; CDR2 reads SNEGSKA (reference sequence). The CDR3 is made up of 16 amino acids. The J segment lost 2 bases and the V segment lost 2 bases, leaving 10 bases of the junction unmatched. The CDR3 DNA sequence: TGCAGTGCTAGAAGGCTCCGGCGGGACAGGCAAGAGACCCAGTACTTC. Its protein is CSARRLRRDRQETQYF.

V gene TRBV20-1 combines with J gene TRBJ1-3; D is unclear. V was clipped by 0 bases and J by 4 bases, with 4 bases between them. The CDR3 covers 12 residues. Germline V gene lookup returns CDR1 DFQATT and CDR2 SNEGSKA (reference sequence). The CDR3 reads CSARDNGNTIYF. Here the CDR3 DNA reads TGCAGTGCTAGAGATAACGGAAACACCATATATTTT.

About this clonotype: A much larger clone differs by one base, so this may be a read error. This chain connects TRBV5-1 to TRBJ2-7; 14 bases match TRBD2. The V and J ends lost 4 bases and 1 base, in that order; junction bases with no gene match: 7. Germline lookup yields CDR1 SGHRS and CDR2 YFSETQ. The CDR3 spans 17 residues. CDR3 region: CASSPTSGGVLSYEQYF. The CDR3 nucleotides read TGCGCCAGCAGCCCGACTAGCGGGGGGGTCCTTTCCTACGAGCAGTACTTC.

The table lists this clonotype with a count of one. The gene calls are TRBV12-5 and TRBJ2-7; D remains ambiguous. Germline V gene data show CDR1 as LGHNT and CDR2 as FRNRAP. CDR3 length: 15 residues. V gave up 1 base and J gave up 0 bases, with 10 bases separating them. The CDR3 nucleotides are TGTGCTAGTGGTTTGGAGGACCTATACTCCTACGAGCAGTACGTC. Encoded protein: CASGLEDLYSYEQYV.

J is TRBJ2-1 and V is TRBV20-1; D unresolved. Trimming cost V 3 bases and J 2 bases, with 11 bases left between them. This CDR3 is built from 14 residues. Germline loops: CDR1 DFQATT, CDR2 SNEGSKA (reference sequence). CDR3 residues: CSASAFSAYNEQFF. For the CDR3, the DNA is TGCAGTGCTAGTGCCTTCTCGGCCTACAATGAGCAGTTCTTC.

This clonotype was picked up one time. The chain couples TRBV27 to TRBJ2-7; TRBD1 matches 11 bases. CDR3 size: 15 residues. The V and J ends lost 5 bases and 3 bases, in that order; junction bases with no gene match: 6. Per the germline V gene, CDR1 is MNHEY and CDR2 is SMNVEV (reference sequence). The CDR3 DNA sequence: TGTGCCAGCAGTCCCGGACAGGGGGCTGTCTACGAGCAGTACTTC. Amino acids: CASSPGQGAVYEQYF.

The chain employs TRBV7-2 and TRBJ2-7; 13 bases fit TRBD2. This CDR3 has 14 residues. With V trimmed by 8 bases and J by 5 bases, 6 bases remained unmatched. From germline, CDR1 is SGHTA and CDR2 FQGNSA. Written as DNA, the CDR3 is TGTGCCAGCCGCCTAGGACTAGCGGGGGACGAGCAGTACTTC. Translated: CASRLGLAGDEQYF.

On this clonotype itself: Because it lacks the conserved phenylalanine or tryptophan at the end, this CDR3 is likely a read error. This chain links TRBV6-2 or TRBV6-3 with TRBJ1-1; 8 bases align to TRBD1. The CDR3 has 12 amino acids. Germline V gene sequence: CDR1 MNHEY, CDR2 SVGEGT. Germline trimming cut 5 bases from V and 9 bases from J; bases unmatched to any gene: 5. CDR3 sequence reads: CASSDGQGKAFV. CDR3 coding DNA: TGTGCCAGCAGTGACGGACAGGGTAAAGCTTTCGTT.

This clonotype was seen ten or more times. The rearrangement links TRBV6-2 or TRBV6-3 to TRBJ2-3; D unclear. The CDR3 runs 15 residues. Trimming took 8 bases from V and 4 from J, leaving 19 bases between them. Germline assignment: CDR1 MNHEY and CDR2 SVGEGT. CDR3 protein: CASGTPVRVSDTQYF. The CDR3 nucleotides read TGTGCCAGCGGAACGCCGGTTCGGGTGTCAGATACGCAGTATTTT.

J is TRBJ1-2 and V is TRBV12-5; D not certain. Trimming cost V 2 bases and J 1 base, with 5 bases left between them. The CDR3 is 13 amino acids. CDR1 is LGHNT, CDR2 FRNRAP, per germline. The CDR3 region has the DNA TGTGCTAGTGGTTTGACCGTTAACTATGGCTACACCTTC. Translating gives CASGLTVNYGYTF.

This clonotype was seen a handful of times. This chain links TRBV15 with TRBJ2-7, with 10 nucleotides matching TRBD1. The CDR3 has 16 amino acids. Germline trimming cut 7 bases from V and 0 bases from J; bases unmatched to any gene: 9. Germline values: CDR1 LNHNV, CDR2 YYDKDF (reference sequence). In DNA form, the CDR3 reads TGTGCCACCAACACGTTCGGGACAGGGGTCTCCTACGAGCAGTACTTC. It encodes CATNTFGTGVSYEQYF.

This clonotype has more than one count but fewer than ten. CDR3 sequence (DNA): TGCAGTATGACTAGCGGGGGGGCCTACGAGCAGTACTTC. Protein product: CSMTSGGAYEQYF. The gene calls are TRBV20-1 and TRBJ2-7; 14 positions match TRBD2. J lost 2 bases, V lost 8 bases, and 2 bases had no gene match. Germline lookup yields CDR1 DFQATT and CDR2 SNEGSKA (reference sequence). The CDR3 consists of 13 residues.

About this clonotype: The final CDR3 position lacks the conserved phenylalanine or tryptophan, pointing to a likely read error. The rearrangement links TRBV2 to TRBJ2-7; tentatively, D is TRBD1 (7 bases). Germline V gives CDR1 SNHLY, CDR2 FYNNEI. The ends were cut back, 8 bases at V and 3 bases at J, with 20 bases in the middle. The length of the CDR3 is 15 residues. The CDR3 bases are TGTGCCAGCGCCCTAGCGACAGGGATGGACTACGAGCAGTACCTC. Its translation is CASALATGMDYEQYL.

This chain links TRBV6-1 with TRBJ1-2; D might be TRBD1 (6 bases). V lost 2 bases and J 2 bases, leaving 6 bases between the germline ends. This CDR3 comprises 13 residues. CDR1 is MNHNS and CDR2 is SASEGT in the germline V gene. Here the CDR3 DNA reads TGTGCCAGCAGTGAAACAGGGAACTATGGCTACACCTTC. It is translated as CASSETGNYGYTF.

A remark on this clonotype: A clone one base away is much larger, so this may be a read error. The CDR3 DNA reads as TGTGCCAGCAGTTACTCGGGGGGTGGAGGCTACGAGCAGTACTTC. It encodes CASSYSGGGGYEQYF. The V gene is TRBV6-5, the J gene TRBJ2-7, with a weak D call TRBD2 (6 bases). The CDR3 runs to 15 residues. Germline CDR1 and CDR2: MNHEY and SVGAGI. V was clipped by 0 bases and J by 3 bases, with 12 bases between them.

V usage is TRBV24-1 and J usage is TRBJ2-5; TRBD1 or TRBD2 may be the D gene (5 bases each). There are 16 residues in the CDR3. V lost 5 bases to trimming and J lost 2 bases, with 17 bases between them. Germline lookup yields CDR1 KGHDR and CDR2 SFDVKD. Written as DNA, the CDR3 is TGTGCCACCAGTGCTTCACCCGGGACGGGACAAGAGACCCAGTACTTC. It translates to CATSASPGTGQETQYF.

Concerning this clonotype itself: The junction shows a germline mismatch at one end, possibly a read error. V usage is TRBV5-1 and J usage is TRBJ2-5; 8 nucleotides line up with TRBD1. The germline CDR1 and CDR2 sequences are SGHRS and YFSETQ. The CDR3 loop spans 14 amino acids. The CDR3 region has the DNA TGCGCCTGCAGCCCAGACAGGGGATCAGAGACCCAGTACTTC. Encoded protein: CACSPDRGSETQYF.

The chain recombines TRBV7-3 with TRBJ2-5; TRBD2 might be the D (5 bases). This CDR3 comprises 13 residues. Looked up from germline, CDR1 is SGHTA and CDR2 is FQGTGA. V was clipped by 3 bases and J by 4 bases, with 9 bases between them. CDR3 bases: TGTGCCAGCAGCTTTGAGGGCCGAGAGACCCAGTACTTC. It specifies CASSFEGRETQYF.

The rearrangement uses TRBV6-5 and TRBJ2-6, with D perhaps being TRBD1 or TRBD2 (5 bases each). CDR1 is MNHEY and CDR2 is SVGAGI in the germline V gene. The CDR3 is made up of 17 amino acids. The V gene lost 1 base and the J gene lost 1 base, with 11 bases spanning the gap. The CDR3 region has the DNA TGTGCCAGCAGTTACTTCCGGGGCGGTTCTGGGGCCAACGTCCTGACTTTC. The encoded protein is CASSYFRGGSGANVLTF.

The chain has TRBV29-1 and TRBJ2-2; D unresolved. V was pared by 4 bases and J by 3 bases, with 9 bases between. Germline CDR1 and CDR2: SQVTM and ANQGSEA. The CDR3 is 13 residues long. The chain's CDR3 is CSVGQTYTGELFF. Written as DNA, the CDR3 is TGCAGCGTTGGTCAGACCTACACCGGGGAGCTGTTTTTT.

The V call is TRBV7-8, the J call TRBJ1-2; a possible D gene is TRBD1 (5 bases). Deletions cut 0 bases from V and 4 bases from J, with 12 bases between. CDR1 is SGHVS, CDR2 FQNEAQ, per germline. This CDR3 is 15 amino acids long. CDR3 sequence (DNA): TGTGCCAGCAGCTTAGCGCTGGAGGGGAGCTATGGCTACACCTTC. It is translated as CASSLALEGSYGYTF.

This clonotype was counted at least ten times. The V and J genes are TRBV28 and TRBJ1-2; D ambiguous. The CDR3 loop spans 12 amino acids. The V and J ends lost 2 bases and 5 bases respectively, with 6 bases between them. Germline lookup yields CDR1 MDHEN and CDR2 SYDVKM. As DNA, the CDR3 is TGTGCCAGCAGTTTAATGAGTTATGGCTACACCTTC. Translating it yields CASSLMSYGYTF.

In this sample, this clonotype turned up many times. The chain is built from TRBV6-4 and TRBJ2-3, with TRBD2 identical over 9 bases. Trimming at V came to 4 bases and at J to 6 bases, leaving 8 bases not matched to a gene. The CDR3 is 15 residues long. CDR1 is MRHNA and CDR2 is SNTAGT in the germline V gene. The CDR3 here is CASSAGGTSFDTQYF. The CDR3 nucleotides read TGTGCCAGCAGTGCGGGAGGGACTAGCTTTGATACGCAGTATTTT.